This T cell receptor (beta chain) was observed in a study of shared clonotypes between healthy human individuals. Study-wide context: Three plates each covered CD4 naive and memory; CD8 naive two, CD8 memory one.

The study enrolled healthy HIV-negative adults without recent acute infections or vaccinations as donors. Findings of the study overall: Only a few donors were included, so the genetic and exposure-history diversity represented was limited.

Germline CDR1 reads SGHNT; CDR2 reads YYREEE (reference sequence). This CDR3 region has 13 residues. As regards this clone: As yet, its antigen is unknown. The junction departs from germline at one end; a sequencing error may be responsible.

Methods used by the authors: Junction-only sequences without quality scores came from ImmunoSEQ, so filtering differed. The method was immunoSEQ multiplex PCR; TCRdb's version includes in-frame clones alone and lacks a portion of them. The DNA gave D and trimming, while V, J and clone size come from that table. This sample has 2 million to 3 million clones, with approximately 94% found just once. This sequence originates from a man in his late teens or twenties in good health. Some clones in this sample may be carry-over from other donors' samples. Source material: naive CD4+ T cells from PBMCs. Subset indicated: CD45RA+ positively selected. The chain joins TRBV5-4 to TRBJ2-4; D is perhaps TRBD2 (6 bases). The CDR3 DNA reads as TGTGCCAGCACCTTTGACCCGGCGGGGCCGGCCGTCTTC. This gives the protein CASTFDPAGPAVF.